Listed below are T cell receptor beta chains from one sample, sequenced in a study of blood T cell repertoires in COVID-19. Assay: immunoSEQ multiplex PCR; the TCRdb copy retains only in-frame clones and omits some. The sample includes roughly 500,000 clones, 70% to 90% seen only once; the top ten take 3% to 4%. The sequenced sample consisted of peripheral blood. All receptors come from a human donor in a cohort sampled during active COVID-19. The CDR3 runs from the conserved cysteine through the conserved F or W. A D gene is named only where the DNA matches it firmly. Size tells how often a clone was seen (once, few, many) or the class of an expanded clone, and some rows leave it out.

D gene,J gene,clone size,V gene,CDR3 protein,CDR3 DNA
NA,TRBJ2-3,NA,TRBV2,CASTPPRDYNTDTQYF,TGTGCCAGCACTCCCCCCCGCGACTATAACACAGATACGCAGTATTTT
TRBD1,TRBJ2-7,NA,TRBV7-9,CASSLGDRGPHEQYF,TGTGCCAGCAGCTTAGGGGACAGGGGGCCCCACGAGCAGTACTTC
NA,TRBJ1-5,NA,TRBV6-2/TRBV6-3,CASSYSGGLGGNQPQHF,TGTGCCAGCAGTTACTCGGGGGGGCTTGGGGGCAATCAGCCCCAGCATTTT
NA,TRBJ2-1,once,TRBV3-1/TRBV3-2,CASSQNPSAPYNEQFF,TGTGCCAGCAGCCAAAACCCTAGCGCCCCTTACAATGAGCAGTTCTTC
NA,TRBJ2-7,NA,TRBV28,CAIDRLERYEQYF,TGTGCCATTGACCGACTAGAGCGGTACGAGCAGTACTTC
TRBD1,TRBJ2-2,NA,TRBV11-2,CASSFTGGGLAGELFF,TGTGCCAGCAGCTTCACAGGGGGCGGCTTAGCCGGGGAGCTGTTTTTT
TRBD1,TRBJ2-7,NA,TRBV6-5,CASSYRTGAPYEQYF,TGTGCCAGCAGCTACCGGACAGGGGCCCCTTACGAGCAGTACTTC
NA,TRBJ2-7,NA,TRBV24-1,CATMSVSWEQYF,TGTGCCACCATGTCGGTCTCCTGGGAGCAGTACTTC
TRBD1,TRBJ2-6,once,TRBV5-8,CASSKQGTGANVLTF,TGTGCCAGCAGTAAACAGGGGACCGGGGCCAACGTCCTGACTTTC
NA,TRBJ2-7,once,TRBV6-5,CASSYSSDEQYF,TGTGCCAGCAGTTACTCGAGTGACGAGCAGTACTTC
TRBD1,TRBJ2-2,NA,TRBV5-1,CASSLDRARAGELFF,TGCGCCAGCAGCCTGGACAGGGCGCGGGCCGGGGAGCTGTTTTTT
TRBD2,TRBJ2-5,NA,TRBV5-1,CASSLGLAGRETQYF,TGCGCCAGCAGCCTGGGACTAGCGGGAAGGGAGACCCAGTACTTC
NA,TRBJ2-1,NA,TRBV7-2,CASSLMGGSFYNEQFF,TGTGCCAGCAGCTTAATGGGAGGTTCCTTCTACAATGAGCAGTTCTTC